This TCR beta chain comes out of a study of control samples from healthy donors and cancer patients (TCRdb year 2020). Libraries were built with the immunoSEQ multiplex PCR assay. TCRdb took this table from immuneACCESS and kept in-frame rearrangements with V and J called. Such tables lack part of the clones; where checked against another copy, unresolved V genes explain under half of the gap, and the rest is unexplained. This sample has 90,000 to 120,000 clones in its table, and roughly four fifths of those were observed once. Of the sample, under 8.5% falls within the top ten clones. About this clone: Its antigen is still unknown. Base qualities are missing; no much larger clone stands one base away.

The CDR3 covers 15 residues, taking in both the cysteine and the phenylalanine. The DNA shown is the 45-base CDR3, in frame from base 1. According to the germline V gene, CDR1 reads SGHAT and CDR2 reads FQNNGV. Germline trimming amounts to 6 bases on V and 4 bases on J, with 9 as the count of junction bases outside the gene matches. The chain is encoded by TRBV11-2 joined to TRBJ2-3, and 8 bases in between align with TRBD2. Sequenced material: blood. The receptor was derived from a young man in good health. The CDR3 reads CASRKAGGRADTQYF. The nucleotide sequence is TGTGCCAGCAGGAAGGCGGGGGGTAGGGCAGATACGCAGTATTTT. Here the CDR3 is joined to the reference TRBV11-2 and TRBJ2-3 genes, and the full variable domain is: EAGVAQSPRYKIIEKRQSVAFWCNPISGHATLYWYQQILGQGPKLLIQFQNNGVVDDSQLPKDRFSAERLKGVDSTLKIQPAKLEDSAVYLCASRKAGGRADTQYFGPGTRLTVL.